Sequencing of this TCR beta chain was carried out in a study of shared clonotypes between healthy human individuals. Caucasian adults living in Nashville, Tennessee, provided all samples. In the original workflow: Junction-only immunoSEQ data arrived without quality scores, meaning filtering differed. Produced via immunoSEQ multiplex PCR; TCRdb's table is partial and in-frame only. D and trimming were read from the DNA, whereas the V and J calls and clone size are those reported in that table. The sample includes over 850,000 clones, 75% to 85% of them seen just once. The CDR3 has 9 residues. The chain employs TRBV3-2 and TRBJ2-7. TRBV3-2 is marked as a pseudogene. This clonotype originated in a man younger than 35 in good health. Some clones in this sample may be carry-over from other donors' samples. Input material: memory CD4+ T cells from PBMCs. Stated subset: CD45RA-negative fraction. The CDR3 DNA reads TGTGCCAGCAGCCAAGATCGAAATTTC. Amino acids: CASSQDRNF.